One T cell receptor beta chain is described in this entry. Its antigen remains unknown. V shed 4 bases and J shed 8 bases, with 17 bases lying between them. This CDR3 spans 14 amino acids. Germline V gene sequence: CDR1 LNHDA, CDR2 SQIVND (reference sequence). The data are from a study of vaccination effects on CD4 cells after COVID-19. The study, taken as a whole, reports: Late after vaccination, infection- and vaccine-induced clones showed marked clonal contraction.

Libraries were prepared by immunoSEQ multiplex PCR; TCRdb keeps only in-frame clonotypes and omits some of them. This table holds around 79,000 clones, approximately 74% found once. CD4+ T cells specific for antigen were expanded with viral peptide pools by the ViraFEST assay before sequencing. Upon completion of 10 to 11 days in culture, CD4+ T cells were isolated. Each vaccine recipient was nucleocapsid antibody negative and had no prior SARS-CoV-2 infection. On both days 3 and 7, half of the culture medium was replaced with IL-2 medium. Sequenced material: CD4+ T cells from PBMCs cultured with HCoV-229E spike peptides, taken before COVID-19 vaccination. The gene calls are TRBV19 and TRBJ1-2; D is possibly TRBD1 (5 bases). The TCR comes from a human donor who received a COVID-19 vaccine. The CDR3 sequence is CASSRQIESGGYTF. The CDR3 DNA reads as TGTGCCAGTAGTAGACAGATCGAGTCGGGGGGCTACACCTTC.